The 21 T cell receptor beta chains below come from one sample, sequenced in a study of shared clonotypes between healthy human individuals. Libraries were prepared by immunoSEQ multiplex PCR; TCRdb keeps only in-frame clonotypes and omits some of them. Of approximately 460,000 clones listed, roughly 80% are singletons. The specimen was PBMCs. These receptors were obtained from a woman aged 40 to 50 in good health. Some clones in this sample may be carry-over from other donors' samples.

The rearrangement joins TRBV5-1 to TRBJ2-1; TRBD1 is a possible D gene (6 bases). From germline, CDR1 is SGHRS and CDR2 YFSETQ. The CDR3 consists of 15 residues. Trimming pared 0 bases from V and 10 bases from J, leaving 17 bases between. The CDR3 DNA follows: TGCGCCAGCAGCTTGGTCTTGGGGGCCCTGGTGGAGCAGTTCTTC. Its protein is CASSLVLGALVEQFF.

V usage is TRBV5-1 and J usage is TRBJ2-5, with D tentatively TRBD1 or TRBD2 (5 bases each). Trimming left V 4 bases short and J 5 bases short, with 18 bases between. Germline V gene lookup returns CDR1 SGHRS and CDR2 YFSETQ. This CDR3 comprises 15 residues. The CDR3: CASSPAGADLETQYF. CDR3 coding DNA: TGCGCCAGCAGCCCAGCCGGGGCCGATCTGGAGACCCAGTACTTC.

On this clone: A junction end diverges from the germline sequence, so it may reflect a read error. At the DNA level, this CDR3 is encoded by other sequences in the same sample as well. This chain uses TRBV9 with TRBJ2-3; D uncertain. The CDR3 spans 13 residues. The germline V gene has CDR1 SGDLS and CDR2 YYNGEE. The CDR3 DNA sequence: TGCGCCAGCAGCGTAGGGCAGACAGATACGCAGTATTTT. This gives the protein CASSVGQTDTQYF.

The CDR3, as DNA: TGTGCCAGTGTCCAGGGGGGAAGGTTTCAGCCCCAGCATTTT. This codes for CASVQGGRFQPQHF. The chain joins TRBV19 to TRBJ1-5, with TRBD1 matching over 7 bases. The V gene's germline CDR1 is LNHDA and CDR2 SQIVND (reference sequence). The V and J ends lost 8 bases and 6 bases, in that order; junction bases with no gene match: 10. This CDR3 is 14 amino acids long.

Regarding this clone: Its ends do not fully match the called genes, so a read error is possible. The chain couples TRBV30 to TRBJ2-7; perhaps TRBD1 as D (6 bases). Germline V lookup: CDR1 GTSNPN, CDR2 SVGIG (reference sequence). The CDR3 covers 15 residues. The CDR3 DNA sequence: TGTGCCTGGAGGGTGTCTGGGGGCTACATCTACGAGCAGCACTTC. It is translated as CAWRVSGGYIYEQHF. Drawing the rest from reference TRBV30 and TRBJ2-7, the complete variable domain is SQTIHQWPATLVQPVGSPLSLECTVEGTSNPNLYWYRQAAGRGLQLLFYSVGIGQISSEVPQNLSASRPQDRQFILSSKKLLLSDSGFYLCAWRVSGGYIYEQHFGPGTRLTVT.

This clone has just one count. The chain couples TRBV28 to TRBJ1-2, with D unresolved. Per germline, CDR1 MDHEN and CDR2 SYDVKM. Trimming stripped 6 bases from V and 7 bases from J, with 15 bases between. The CDR3 consists of 13 residues. CDR3 nucleotides: TGTGCCAGCAGCCCCCCCGACACGGGTGGCTACACCTTC. It yields the protein CASSPPDTGGYTF.

The chain's CDR3 is CASTLISSGELFF. CDR3 nucleotide sequence: TGTGCCAGCACCTTGATCTCGTCCGGGGAGCTGTTTTTT. V and J are TRBV7-9 and TRBJ2-2; D is unresolved. CDR1 is SEHNR, CDR2 FQNEAQ, per germline (reference sequence). The CDR3 contains 13 residues. Trimming removed 7 bases at V and 6 bases at J, with 12 bases between.

Notes on this clone: A read error is likely here: a far larger clone is one base away. Other DNA sequences in this specimen translate into the identical CDR3. V usage is TRBV30 and J usage is TRBJ2-1; weak D call: TRBD2 (5 bases). Trimming shortened V by 2 bases and J by 10 bases, and 24 bases separated the two germline ends. The CDR3 is 16 amino acids. Germline assignment: CDR1 GTSNPN and CDR2 SVGIG (reference sequence). CDR3 protein: CAWSSDTRRGRVEQFF. The CDR3 DNA reads as TGTGCCTGGAGTAGTGACACTAGGCGAGGAAGAGTCGAGCAGTTCTTC. The entire variable domain, with the rest obtained from reference TRBV30 and TRBJ2-1, is as follows: SQTIHQWPATLVQPVGSPLSLECTVEGTSNPNLYWYRQAAGRGLQLLFYSVGIGQISSEVPQNLSASRPQDRQFILSSKKLLLSDSGFYLCAWSSDTRRGRVEQFFGPGTRLTVL.

This clone was seen a handful of times. This likely stems from a read error, as it lies one base from a far larger clone. Within the sample, other DNA sequences also encode this same CDR3. The gene calls are TRBV25-1 and TRBJ1-2; 7 nucleotides match TRBD1. V gave up 4 bases and J gave up 3 bases; unmatched junction bases: 5. CDR3 length: 14 amino acids. Germline V gene sequence: CDR1 MGHDK, CDR2 SYGVNS. In DNA form, the CDR3 reads TGTGCCAGCAGTGCGGGGACAGACCACTATGGCTACACCTTC. This translates into CASSAGTDHYGYTF.

V is TRBV15 and J is TRBJ2-7, with 9 bases matching TRBD1. The CDR3 runs 17 residues. Trimming cost V 3 bases and J 2 bases; bases outside gene matches: 11. Per the germline V gene, CDR1 is LNHNV and CDR2 is YYDKDF (reference sequence). The CDR3 bases are TGTGCCACCAGCAGGGCCCTGACAGGGGGGGTACCCTACGAGCAGTACTTC. Translation gives CATSRALTGGVPYEQYF.

This clone was observed a handful of times. V and J are TRBV28 and TRBJ2-1; either TRBD1 or TRBD2 may supply D (5 bases each). V lost 0 bases to trimming and J lost 16 bases, with 10 bases between them. The CDR3 is 11 amino acids. Germline V gene data show CDR1 as MDHEN and CDR2 as SYDVKM. The CDR3 DNA follows: TGTGCCAGCAGTTTATGGGACCGGGGCTTCTTC. It translates to CASSLWDRGFF.

This chain connects TRBV29-1 to TRBJ1-2; D is possibly TRBD1 (5 bases). V lost 0 bases, J lost 0 bases, and 17 bases lay in between. Germline V lookup: CDR1 SQVTM, CDR2 ANQGSEA. The CDR3 totals 17 residues. The CDR3 protein is CSVEDGAGPTTNYGYTF. CDR3 sequence (DNA): TGCAGCGTTGAAGACGGAGCAGGGCCAACCACTAACTATGGCTACACCTTC.

About this clone itself: This likely traces to a read error, being one base from a far larger clone. The chain uses TRBV4-1 and TRBJ2-7, with 8 bases identical to TRBD2. Germline trimming cut 7 bases from V and 3 bases from J; bases unmatched to any gene: 11. Germline loops: CDR1 MGHRA, CDR2 YSYEKL. The CDR3 extends over 15 amino acids. The CDR3, as DNA: TGCGCCAGCAACCCAGTCGGGAGGGCCGACTACGAGCAGTACTTC. Translation gives CASNPVGRADYEQYF.

V usage is TRBV4-2 and J usage is TRBJ2-7, with 14 bases fitting TRBD2. V shed 4 bases and J 3 bases; nucleotides not matched to a gene: 8. Per germline, CDR1 LGHNA and CDR2 YNFKEQ. The CDR3 runs 17 residues. CDR3: CASSLGTSGSTFYEQYF. In DNA form, the CDR3 reads TGTGCCAGCAGCCTAGGGACTAGCGGGAGTACATTCTACGAGCAGTACTTC.

The chain recombines TRBV5-6 with TRBJ2-1; 10 bases agree with TRBD2. The CDR3 extends over 14 amino acids. The trim removed 0 bases at V and 6 bases at J, leaving 0 bases unmatched. The germline CDR1 and CDR2 sequences are SGHDT and YYEEEE. The CDR3 DNA follows: TGTGCCAGCAGCTTGGGACTAGCGGGCAATGAGCAGTTCTTC. This sequence encodes CASSLGLAGNEQFF.

The chain links TRBV27 to TRBJ2-1; TRBD2 matches 13 bases. The CDR3 length is 15 residues. With V trimmed by 7 bases and J by 6 bases, 6 bases remained unmatched. CDR1 is MNHEY and CDR2 is SMNVEV in the germline V gene (reference sequence). CDR3 sequence: CASTLGLAGSNEQFF. In DNA form, the CDR3 reads TGTGCCAGCACCCTGGGACTAGCGGGGAGCAATGAGCAGTTCTTC.

V gene TRBV9 combines with J gene TRBJ2-1, with D possibly being TRBD1 (6 bases). This CDR3 has 16 residues. The V and J ends lost 0 bases and 2 bases respectively, with 12 bases between them. CDR1 and CDR2 from the germline V gene are SGDLS and YYNGEE. The CDR3 loop reads CASSVGYQGTYNEQFF. The CDR3 DNA sequence: TGTGCCAGCAGCGTAGGGTATCAGGGGACCTACAATGAGCAGTTCTTC.

CDR3 bases: TGTGCCAGTAGTATCCAGCCAGGGGGCTTTTCCGAGCAGTACTTC. Translated, it gives CASSIQPGGFSEQYF. The chain has TRBV19 and TRBJ2-7; 8 bases fit TRBD1. The CDR3 totals 15 residues. The ends lost 3 bases at V and 6 bases at J; junction bases unmatched: 10. Germline-derived CDR1 and CDR2 are LNHDA and SQIVND (reference sequence).

The chain uses TRBV18 and TRBJ1-2; 7 bases line up with TRBD1. Germline assignment: CDR1 KGHSH and CDR2 LQKENI. This CDR3 is built from 14 residues. Germline trimming cut 8 bases from V and 6 bases from J; bases unmatched to any gene: 12. The CDR3 DNA is TGTGCCAGCGAAAACAGGGGTCTTTCTGATGGCTACACCTTC. Its protein is CASENRGLSDGYTF.

As concerns this clone: It differs at one base from a far larger clone, so likely a read error. The rearrangement joins TRBV19 to TRBJ1-1; no firm D call. Germline V gene sequence: CDR1 LNHDA, CDR2 SQIVND (reference sequence). CDR3 length: 13 residues. In DNA form, the CDR3 reads TGTGCCAGTAGTGCAACAATGAACGCTGAAGCTTTCTTT. Translation: CASSATMNAEAFF.

CDR3 residues: CASSQEGLAGANEQFF. DNA for the CDR3: TGCGCCAGCAGCCAAGAGGGGCTAGCGGGAGCCAATGAGCAGTTCTTC. The V call is TRBV4-3, the J call TRBJ2-1; the match to TRBD2 covers 10 bases. This CDR3 contains 16 residues. The germline CDR1 and CDR2 sequences are LGHNA and YSLEER. Trimming took 0 bases from V and 6 from J; bases not matched to a gene: 5.